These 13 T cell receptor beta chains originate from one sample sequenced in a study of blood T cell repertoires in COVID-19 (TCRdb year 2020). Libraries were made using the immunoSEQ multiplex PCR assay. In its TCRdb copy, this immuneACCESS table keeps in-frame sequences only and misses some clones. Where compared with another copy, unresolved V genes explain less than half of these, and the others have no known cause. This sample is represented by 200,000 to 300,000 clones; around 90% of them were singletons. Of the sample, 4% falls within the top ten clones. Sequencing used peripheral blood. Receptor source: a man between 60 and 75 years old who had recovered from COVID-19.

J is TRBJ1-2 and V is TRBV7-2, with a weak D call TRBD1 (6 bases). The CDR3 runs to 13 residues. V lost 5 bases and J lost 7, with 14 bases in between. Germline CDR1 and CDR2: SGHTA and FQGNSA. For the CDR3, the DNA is TGTGCCAGCAGCCATCCGGGACACTCTGGCTACACCTTC. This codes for CASSHPGHSGYTF.

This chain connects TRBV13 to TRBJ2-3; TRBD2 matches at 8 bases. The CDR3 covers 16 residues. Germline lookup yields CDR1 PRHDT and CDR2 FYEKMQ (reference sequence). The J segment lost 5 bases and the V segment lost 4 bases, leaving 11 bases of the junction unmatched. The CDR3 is CASSSARGGPGDTQYF. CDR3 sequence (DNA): TGTGCCAGCAGCTCCGCCCGGGGGGGCCCGGGAGATACGCAGTATTTT.

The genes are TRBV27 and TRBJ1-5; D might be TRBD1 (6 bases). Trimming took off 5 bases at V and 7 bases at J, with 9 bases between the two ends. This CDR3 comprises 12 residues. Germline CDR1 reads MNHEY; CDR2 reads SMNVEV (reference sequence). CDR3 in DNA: TGTGCCAGCAGTACACAGGGACAGCCCCAGCATTTT. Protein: CASSTQGQPQHF.

CDR3 residues: CASKQGPYQQYF. CDR3 bases: TGTGCCAGCAAACAGGGGCCCTATCAGCAGTACTTC. J is TRBJ2-7 and V is TRBV6-1, with 7 bases aligning to TRBD1. CDR3 size: 12 residues. Losses at the gene ends were 7 bases for V and 8 bases for J; bases not matched to a gene: 8. Germline CDR1 and CDR2: MNHNS and SASEGT.

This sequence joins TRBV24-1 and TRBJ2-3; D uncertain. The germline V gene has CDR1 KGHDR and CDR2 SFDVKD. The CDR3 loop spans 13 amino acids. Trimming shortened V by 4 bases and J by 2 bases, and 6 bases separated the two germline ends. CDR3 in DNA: TGTGCCACCAGTGACCACAACACAGATACGCAGTATTTT. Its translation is CATSDHNTDTQYF.

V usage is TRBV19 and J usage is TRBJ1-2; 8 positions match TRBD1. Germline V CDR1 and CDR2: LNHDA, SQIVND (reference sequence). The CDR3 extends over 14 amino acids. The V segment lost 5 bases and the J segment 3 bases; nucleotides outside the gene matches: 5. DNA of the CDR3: TGTGCCAGTAGTTCCCGGACAGGGCACTATGGCTACACCTTC. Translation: CASSSRTGHYGYTF. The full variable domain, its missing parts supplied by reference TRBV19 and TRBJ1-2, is DGGITQSPKYLFRKEGQNVTLSCEQNLNHDAMYWYRQDPGQGLRLIYYSQIVNDFQKGDIAEGYSVSREKKESFPLTVTSAQKNPTAFYLCASSSRTGHYGYTFGSGTRLTVV.

The CDR3 region has the DNA TGTGCCAGCCGACAGGGAGAAGGGAACACCATATATTTT. Encoded protein: CASRQGEGNTIYF. The chain has TRBV2 and TRBJ1-3, with 7 positions matching TRBD1. In germline, CDR1 is SNHLY, CDR2 FYNNEI. The V gene end was trimmed by 8 bases and the J gene end by 7 bases; junction bases not matched to a gene: 8. The CDR3 extends over 13 amino acids. The whole variable domain, filled in from reference TRBV2 and TRBJ1-3, reads EPEVTQTPSHQVTQMGQEVILRCVPISNHLYFYWYRQILGQKVEFLVSFYNNEISEKSEIFDDQFSVERPDGSNFTLKIRSTKLEDSAMYFCASRQGEGNTIYFGEGSWLTVV.

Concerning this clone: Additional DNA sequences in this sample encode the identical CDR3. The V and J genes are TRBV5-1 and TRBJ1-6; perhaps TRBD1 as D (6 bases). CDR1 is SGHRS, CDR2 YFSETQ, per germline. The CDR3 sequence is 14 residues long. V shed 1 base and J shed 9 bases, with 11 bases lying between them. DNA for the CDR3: TGCGCCAGCAGCTTGACAGGGTTAGGTTCACCCCTCCACTTT. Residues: CASSLTGLGSPLHF.

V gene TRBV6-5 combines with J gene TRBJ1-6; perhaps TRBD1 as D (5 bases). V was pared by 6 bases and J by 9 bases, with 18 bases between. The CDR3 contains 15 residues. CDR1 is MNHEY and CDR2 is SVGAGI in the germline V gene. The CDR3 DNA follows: TGTGCCAGCAGGGTTCGGACGGGGGTCACTTCACCCCTCCACTTT. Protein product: CASRVRTGVTSPLHF.

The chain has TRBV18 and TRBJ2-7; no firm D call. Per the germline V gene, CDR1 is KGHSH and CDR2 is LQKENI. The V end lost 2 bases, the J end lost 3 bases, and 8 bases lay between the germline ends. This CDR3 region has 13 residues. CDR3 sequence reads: CASSPKPDYEQYF. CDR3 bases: TGTGCCAGCTCACCAAAACCAGACTACGAGCAGTACTTC. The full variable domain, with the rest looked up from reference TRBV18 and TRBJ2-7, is NAGVMQNPRHLVRRRGQEARLRCSPMKGHSHVYWYRQLPEEGLKFMVYLQKENIIDESGMPKERFSAEFPKEGPSILRIQQVVRGDSAAYFCASSPKPDYEQYFGPGTRLTVT.

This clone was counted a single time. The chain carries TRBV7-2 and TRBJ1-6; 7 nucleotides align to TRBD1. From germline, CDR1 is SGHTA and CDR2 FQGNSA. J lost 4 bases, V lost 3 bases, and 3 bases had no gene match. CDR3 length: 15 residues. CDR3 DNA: TGTGCCAGCAGCTTCGGACAGGTTTATAATTCACCCCTCCACTTT. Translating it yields CASSFGQVYNSPLHF.

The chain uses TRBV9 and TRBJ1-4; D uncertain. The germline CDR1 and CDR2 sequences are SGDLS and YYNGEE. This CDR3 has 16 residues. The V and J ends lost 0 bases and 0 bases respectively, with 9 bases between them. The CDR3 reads CASSVGQEATNEKLFF. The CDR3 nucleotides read TGTGCCAGCAGCGTAGGCCAGGAGGCAACTAATGAAAAACTGTTTTTT.

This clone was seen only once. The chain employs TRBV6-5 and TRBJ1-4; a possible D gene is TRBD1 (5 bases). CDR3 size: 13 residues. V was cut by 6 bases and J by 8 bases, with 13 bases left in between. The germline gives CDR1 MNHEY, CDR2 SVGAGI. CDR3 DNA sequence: TGTGCCAGCAGCGGGACTCGATCGGAAAAACTGTTTTTT. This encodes CASSGTRSEKLFF.